This is a list of T cell receptor beta chains from one sample in a study of long-term antiretroviral therapy in people with HIV. Clones were sequenced by immunoSEQ multiplex PCR, and TCRdb holds only the in-frame ones, with some missing. The sample includes tens of thousands of clones, approximately 87% seen only once; the top ten take over 3.5%. The sequences come from unsorted PBMCs, collected 0.5 years after starting antiretroviral therapy. The receptors stem from a woman younger than 30 with HIV. Each CDR3 is given with its conserved first and last residue. A D gene is named only where the DNA matches it firmly. Clone size is shown for a subset of rows, as once, few, many or a class of expanded clone.

clone_size: once
v_call: TRBV4-2
d_call: TRBD2
j_call: TRBJ2-1
cdr3_aa: CASSQAGLAGYNEQFF
cdr3_nt: TGTGCCAGCAGCCAGGCGGGACTAGCGGGTTACAATGAGCAGTTCTTC

clone_size: once
v_call: TRBV7-9
d_call: .
j_call: TRBJ2-7
cdr3_aa: CASSSLRDPFYEQYF
cdr3_nt: TGTGCCAGCAGCTCACTCCGGGACCCTTTTTACGAGCAGTACTTC

clone_size: .
v_call: TRBV20-1
d_call: .
j_call: TRBJ1-1
cdr3_aa: CSVGVNTEAFF
cdr3_nt: TGCAGTGTAGGCGTGAACACTGAAGCTTTCTTT

clone_size: .
v_call: TRBV6-5
d_call: .
j_call: TRBJ1-1
cdr3_aa: CASNMDRGAEAFF
cdr3_nt: TGTGCCAGCAATATGGACAGAGGGGCTGAAGCTTTCTTT

clone_size: .
v_call: TRBV6-5
d_call: TRBD2
j_call: TRBJ2-5
cdr3_aa: CASSYGLAGKETQYF
cdr3_nt: TGTGCCAGCAGTTACGGACTAGCGGGAAAAGAGACCCAGTACTTC

clone_size: .
v_call: TRBV7-2
d_call: TRBD1
j_call: TRBJ1-6
cdr3_aa: CASSPTGGGHNSPLHF
cdr3_nt: TGTGCCAGCAGCCCCACAGGGGGCGGCCATAATTCACCCCTCCACTTT

clone_size: few
v_call: TRBV2
d_call: .
j_call: TRBJ2-7
cdr3_aa: CASSEAYAGQVGYF
cdr3_nt: TGTGCCAGCAGTGAAGCGTACGCCGGCCAGGTCGGGTACTTC

clone_size: once
v_call: TRBV6-5
d_call: .
j_call: TRBJ2-7
cdr3_aa: CASSLGAQGNEQYF
cdr3_nt: TGTGCCAGCAGTCTAGGGGCCCAAGGAAACGAGCAGTACTTC

clone_size: .
v_call: TRBV29-1
d_call: TRBD1
j_call: TRBJ1-5
cdr3_aa: CSVSDRGTYQPQHF
cdr3_nt: TGCAGCGTTTCGGACAGGGGGACTTATCAGCCCCAGCATTTT

clone_size: .
v_call: TRBV5-6
d_call: TRBD2
j_call: TRBJ2-3
cdr3_aa: CASSTRAGGSTDTQYF
cdr3_nt: TGTGCCAGCAGCACCCGCGCGGGAGGCTCCACAGATACGCAGTATTTT

clone_size: .
v_call: TRBV29-1
d_call: .
j_call: TRBJ2-7
cdr3_aa: CSVDTRGSYEQYF
cdr3_nt: TGCAGCGTCGATACCAGAGGATCCTACGAGCAGTACTTC

clone_size: .
v_call: TRBV7-9
d_call: .
j_call: TRBJ1-1
cdr3_aa: CASSLKGSTEAFF
cdr3_nt: TGTGCCAGCAGCTTAAAAGGGTCCACTGAAGCTTTCTTT

clone_size: .
v_call: TRBV6-1
d_call: .
j_call: TRBJ2-7
cdr3_aa: CASIGAPPSYEQYF
cdr3_nt: TGTGCCAGCATTGGGGCCCCGCCGAGCTACGAGCAGTACTTC

clone_size: .
v_call: TRBV27
d_call: .
j_call: TRBJ1-1
cdr3_aa: CASSLGRRNTEAFF
cdr3_nt: TGTGCCAGCAGTTTGGGACGGAGGAACACTGAAGCTTTCTTT

clone_size: .
v_call: TRBV27
d_call: TRBD1
j_call: TRBJ2-5
cdr3_aa: CASSFLRTGGQQETQYF
cdr3_nt: TGTGCCAGCAGTTTTCTTAGGACAGGGGGGCAACAGGAGACCCAGTACTTC

clone_size: .
v_call: TRBV19
d_call: TRBD1
j_call: TRBJ2-1
cdr3_aa: CASSLTGTGYDEQFF
cdr3_nt: TGTGCCAGTAGTCTCACCGGGACAGGGTATGATGAGCAGTTCTTC

clone_size: .
v_call: TRBV29-1
d_call: TRBD1
j_call: TRBJ2-7
cdr3_aa: CSVEDETVRAGGKYEQYF
cdr3_nt: TGCAGCGTTGAAGACGAGACGGTGAGGGCAGGGGGCAAGTACGAGCAGTACTTC

clone_size: .
v_call: TRBV6-6
d_call: .
j_call: TRBJ1-5
cdr3_aa: CASSYFGEPQHF
cdr3_nt: TGTGCCAGCAGTTACTTTGGGGAGCCCCAGCATTTT

clone_size: once
v_call: TRBV9
d_call: .
j_call: TRBJ2-1
cdr3_aa: CASSSRANEQFF
cdr3_nt: TGTGCCAGCAGCTCCAGGGCCAATGAGCAGTTCTTC

clone_size: few
v_call: TRBV4-3
d_call: .
j_call: TRBJ2-7
cdr3_aa: CASSPEALSSYEQYF
cdr3_nt: TGCGCCAGCAGCCCCGAAGCACTGAGCTCCTACGAGCAGTACTTC

clone_size: .
v_call: TRBV28
d_call: TRBD1
j_call: TRBJ1-1
cdr3_aa: CASSPGQGPTEAFF
cdr3_nt: TGTGCCAGCAGTCCGGGACAGGGCCCCACTGAAGCTTTCTTT

clone_size: few
v_call: TRBV7-2
d_call: TRBD2
j_call: TRBJ2-7
cdr3_aa: CASSPQAGSYEQYF
cdr3_nt: TGTGCCAGCAGCCCCCAAGCGGGGTCCTACGAGCAGTACTTC

clone_size: .
v_call: TRBV5-1
d_call: .
j_call: TRBJ2-7
cdr3_aa: CASSLTGTATYEQYF
cdr3_nt: TGCGCCAGCAGCTTGACCGGGACTGCGACCTACGAGCAGTACTTC

clone_size: .
v_call: TRBV27
d_call: .
j_call: TRBJ1-5
cdr3_aa: CASSFFRGYNQPQHF
cdr3_nt: TGTGCCAGCAGTTTCTTCAGGGGATACAATCAGCCCCAGCATTTT

clone_size: few
v_call: TRBV2
d_call: .
j_call: TRBJ1-4
cdr3_aa: CASSEAGEKNEKLFF
cdr3_nt: TGTGCCAGCAGTGAGGCAGGAGAGAAAAATGAAAAACTGTTTTTT

clone_size: large
v_call: TRBV15
d_call: TRBD1
j_call: TRBJ2-7
cdr3_aa: CATSSGQGYYEQYF
cdr3_nt: TGTGCCACCAGCAGCGGACAGGGCTACTACGAGCAGTACTTC

clone_size: .
v_call: TRBV20-1
d_call: .
j_call: TRBJ1-2
cdr3_aa: CSARLPVGYTF
cdr3_nt: TGCAGTGCTAGGCTTCCGGTGGGCTACACCTTC

clone_size: .
v_call: TRBV5-4
d_call: .
j_call: TRBJ2-5
cdr3_aa: CASSLEPWQETQYF
cdr3_nt: TGTGCCAGCAGCTTAGAGCCCTGGCAAGAGACCCAGTACTTC

clone_size: .
v_call: TRBV9
d_call: TRBD2
j_call: TRBJ2-1
cdr3_aa: CASSVATREGPYNEQFF
cdr3_nt: TGTGCCAGCAGCGTAGCTACGCGGGAGGGCCCCTACAATGAGCAGTTCTTC

clone_size: once
v_call: TRBV9
d_call: .
j_call: TRBJ2-3
cdr3_aa: CASSVVGRGTDTQYF
cdr3_nt: TGTGCCAGCAGCGTAGTGGGCCGGGGCACAGATACGCAGTATTTT

clone_size: .
v_call: TRBV2
d_call: .
j_call: TRBJ2-5
cdr3_aa: CASSDEAKETQYF
cdr3_nt: TGTGCCAGCAGTGATGAGGCCAAAGAGACCCAGTACTTC

clone_size: .
v_call: TRBV18
d_call: TRBD2
j_call: TRBJ2-5
cdr3_aa: CASSFAGADQETQYF
cdr3_nt: TGTGCCAGCTCATTTGCGGGAGCCGACCAAGAGACCCAGTACTTC

clone_size: .
v_call: TRBV7-2
d_call: TRBD2
j_call: TRBJ2-3
cdr3_aa: CASSSGLAGVPDTQYF
cdr3_nt: TGTGCCAGCAGTTCTGGACTAGCGGGGGTCCCAGATACGCAGTATTTT

clone_size: .
v_call: TRBV4-3
d_call: .
j_call: TRBJ2-3
cdr3_aa: CASSQDPAAIGGTQYF
cdr3_nt: TGCGCCAGCAGCCAAGATCCAGCGGCCATAGGGGGTACGCAGTATTTT

clone_size: .
v_call: TRBV9
d_call: TRBD1
j_call: TRBJ2-1
cdr3_aa: CASSVDGTGDNEQFF
cdr3_nt: TGTGCCAGCAGCGTAGACGGGACAGGGGACAATGAGCAGTTCTTC

clone_size: .
v_call: TRBV5-6
d_call: TRBD1
j_call: TRBJ2-7
cdr3_aa: CASRIRTGTEYF
cdr3_nt: TGTGCCAGCAGAATCAGAACCGGGACAGAGTACTTC

clone_size: .
v_call: TRBV5-1
d_call: TRBD2
j_call: TRBJ2-7
cdr3_aa: CASYETIIAGRPYEQYF
cdr3_nt: TGCGCCAGCTACGAGACAATCATAGCGGGGCGTCCCTACGAGCAGTACTTC

clone_size: .
v_call: TRBV28
d_call: .
j_call: TRBJ2-5
cdr3_aa: CASSLPPGTGWRETQYF
cdr3_nt: TGTGCCAGCAGTTTACCCCCCGGAACGGGGTGGAGAGAGACCCAGTACTTC

clone_size: .
v_call: TRBV27
d_call: .
j_call: TRBJ2-1
cdr3_aa: CASSLFQASYNEQFF
cdr3_nt: TGTGCCAGCAGTTTATTCCAGGCGTCCTACAATGAGCAGTTCTTC

clone_size: .
v_call: TRBV5-1
d_call: .
j_call: TRBJ2-5
cdr3_aa: CASSLAVGTGQETQYF
cdr3_nt: TGCGCCAGCAGCTTGGCCGTGGGGACTGGGCAGGAGACCCAGTACTTC

clone_size: few
v_call: TRBV6-1
d_call: .
j_call: TRBJ2-5
cdr3_aa: CASLETETQYF
cdr3_nt: TGTGCCAGCCTCGAAACGGAGACCCAGTACTTC